Sequencing of this T cell receptor beta chain was carried out in a study of post-analysis software for immune sequencing data. Study in general: The disease courses spanned relapsing-remitting, secondary progressive and progressive-relapsing forms of multiple sclerosis. Study results and limitations: The study found significantly lower normalized Chao1 diversity in multiple sclerosis patients than in controls. Under the F measure, samples that were prepared in one batch clustered strongly together. Patients had higher frequencies than controls of about five TRBV segments, including TRBV5-6, TRBV5-1 and TRBV20-1.

This CDR3 spans 15 amino acids. With 4 bases clipped from V and 3 bases from J, the junction kept 7 bases outside the gene matches. For this clonotype: What it binds is not known.

The TCR beta cDNA libraries carried unique molecular identifiers. There were roughly 0.95 to 11 million T cells, and roughly 0.5 million cDNA molecules came from them. Each CDR3 protein is one row after TCRdb ran MiXCR on the PCR reads. The table has approximately 260,000 distinct CDR3 sequences, 36% seen once. Material: blood. The receptor comes from a girl under 18 with multiple sclerosis. The J gene is TRBJ2-3, the V gene TRBV12-3 or TRBV12-4, with 7 bases matching TRBD1. As DNA, the CDR3 is TGTGCCAGCAGTTCGACAGGGTTGAGGACAGATACGCAGTATTTT. Amino acids: CASSSTGLRTDTQYF.